These 17 T cell receptor beta chains were all obtained from the same sample, sequenced in a study of shared clonotypes between healthy human individuals. Clones were sequenced by immunoSEQ multiplex PCR, and TCRdb holds only the in-frame ones, with some missing. The repertoire consists of about 1.9 million clones, with 93% occurring once and the leading ten covering more than 1.5%. Terminally differentiated effector memory CD45RA+ cells were left out of the naive CD8 fraction, which was CD45RO-negative and positively selected for CCR7. Sequencing was done on a sample of naive CD8+ T cells from PBMCs. The receptor source for this set is a man aged 18 to 29 in good health. Some clones in this sample may be carry-over from other donors' samples.

The V gene is TRBV9, the J gene TRBJ2-1, with TRBD2 matching over 9 bases. The CDR3 has 16 residues. CDR1 and CDR2 from the germline V gene are SGDLS and YYNGEE. V trimming: 4 bases; J trimming: 0 bases; junction bases outside the gene matches: 5. The CDR3 bases are TGTGCCAGCAGCCTTAATAGCGGGAGCTCCTACAATGAGCAGTTCTTC. It translates to CASSLNSGSSYNEQFF.

V is TRBV5-5 and J is TRBJ2-7, with 8 bases aligning to TRBD1. The V segment lost 3 bases and the J segment 5 bases; nucleotides outside the gene matches: 13. This CDR3 region has 16 residues. Per the germline V gene, CDR1 is SGHKS and CDR2 is YYEKEE (reference sequence). This CDR3 is CASSYFQGAIIHEQYF. CDR3 DNA sequence: TGTGCCAGCAGCTACTTCCAGGGGGCGATTATCCACGAGCAGTACTTC.

V gene TRBV6-1 combines with J gene TRBJ2-7, with D tentatively TRBD2 (6 bases). The CDR3 consists of 15 residues. V was cut by 6 bases and J by 0 bases, with 15 bases left in between. CDR1 and CDR2 from the germline V gene are MNHNS and SASEGT. CDR3 amino acids: CASSQLGLPSYEQYF. CDR3 nucleotide sequence: TGTGCCAGCAGCCAGTTGGGACTTCCCTCCTACGAGCAGTACTTC.

CDR3 sequence: CASSAWSASYEQYF. The CDR3 DNA sequence: TGTGCCAGCAGTGCTTGGTCAGCCTCCTACGAGCAGTACTTC. The chain couples TRBV27 to TRBJ2-7, with D unresolved. V lost 5 bases to trimming and J lost 0 bases, with 11 bases between them. The CDR3 is 14 amino acids. CDR1 and CDR2 (germline): MNHEY, SMNVEV (reference sequence).

The chain uses TRBV19 and TRBJ1-2; D call uncertain. The germline V gene encodes CDR1 LNHDA and CDR2 SQIVND (reference sequence). The CDR3 is 12 residues long. Trimming removed 3 bases at V and 2 bases at J, with 4 bases between. CDR3 nucleotide sequence: TGTGCCAGTAGTATCCCCAACTATGGCTACACCTTC. It translates to CASSIPNYGYTF.

The chain recombines TRBV6-1 with TRBJ2-4, with D possibly called TRBD1 or TRBD2 (6 bases each). Germline lookup yields CDR1 MNHNS and CDR2 SASEGT. V was shortened by 0 bases and J by 1 base, with 10 bases between the two germline ends. The CDR3 consists of 16 residues. The chain's CDR3 is CASSEARGPAKNIQYF. For the CDR3, the DNA is TGTGCCAGCAGTGAAGCACGGGGGCCGGCCAAAAACATTCAGTACTTC.

The chain joins TRBV9 to TRBJ1-5; D remains unclear. The V gene lost 1 base and the J gene lost 3 bases, with 11 bases spanning the gap. This CDR3 has 15 amino acids. Per germline, CDR1 SGDLS and CDR2 YYNGEE. CDR3: CASSVSDGPNQPQHF. In DNA, the CDR3 is TGTGCCAGCAGCGTATCAGACGGCCCCAATCAGCCCCAGCATTTT.

V usage is TRBV21-1 and J usage is TRBJ2-4; TRBD2 is the table's D call, not checked against the DNA. TRBV21-1 is termed a pseudogene. This CDR3 is 16 amino acids long. CDR3 residues: CASSKAGGRAGNIQYF. The CDR3 coding sequence is TGTGCCAGCAGCAAAGCCGGCGGGAGGGCCGGAAACATTCAGTACTTC.

This sequence joins TRBV10-3 and TRBJ1-2, with D possibly being TRBD1 (5 bases). Germline-derived CDR1 and CDR2 are ENHRY and SYGVKD. This CDR3 comprises 13 residues. The V and J ends lost 9 bases and 0 bases respectively, with 11 bases between them. In DNA form, the CDR3 reads TGTGCCATTAGGGACCGGGCTAACTATGGCTACACCTTC. Translating it yields CAIRDRANYGYTF.

The chain couples TRBV5-5 to TRBJ2-1; D ambiguous. The V end was cut by 2 bases, the J end by 5 bases, with 14 bases between. The CDR3 consists of 15 residues. Germline V gene lookup returns CDR1 SGHKS and CDR2 YYEKEE (reference sequence). The CDR3 DNA follows: TGTGCCAGCAGCTTTCTGACTTCCGAACACAATGAGCAGTTCTTC. Protein: CASSFLTSEHNEQFF.

J is TRBJ2-2 and V is TRBV9; D gene ambiguous. CDR1 is SGDLS, CDR2 YYNGEE, per germline. V lost 4 bases, J lost 4 bases, and 8 bases lay in between. The CDR3 has 13 amino acids. CDR3: CASSITGTGELFF. DNA of the CDR3: TGTGCCAGCAGCATAACGGGCACCGGGGAGCTGTTTTTT.

Comment on this clone: The sample carries other DNA sequences with the same CDR3. The V gene is TRBV27, the J gene TRBJ2-7, with 10 nucleotides matching TRBD2. The CDR3 contains 15 residues. Germline assignment: CDR1 MNHEY and CDR2 SMNVEV (reference sequence). J was trimmed by 3 bases and V by 5 bases; bases with no gene match: 7. The CDR3 region is CASSPRTSGLYEQYF. CDR3 in DNA: TGTGCCAGCAGTCCCCGGACTAGCGGCCTCTACGAGCAGTACTTC.

This chain links TRBV27 with TRBJ2-7; 8 nucleotides align to TRBD2. The CDR3 contains 16 residues. Germline V lookup: CDR1 MNHEY, CDR2 SMNVEV (reference sequence). J lost 3 bases, V lost 4 bases, and 11 bases had no gene match. CDR3 loop: CASSSIGGREVYEQYF. CDR3 DNA sequence: TGTGCCAGCAGTTCGATCGGGGGGCGGGAGGTCTACGAGCAGTACTTC.

The chain uses TRBV10-2 and TRBJ2-7, with D tentatively TRBD1 (6 bases). V dropped 8 bases and J dropped 5 bases, with 19 bases sitting between them. Germline CDR1 WSHSY, CDR2 SAAADI. This CDR3 is 14 amino acids long. The CDR3 loop is CASVPGHRADEQYF. In DNA form, the CDR3 reads TGCGCCAGCGTCCCGGGACACCGTGCGGACGAGCAGTACTTC.

This chain uses TRBV5-4 with TRBJ1-3, with 7 bases matching TRBD1. V lost 1 base, J lost 2 bases, and 3 bases stayed unmatched. CDR3 length equals 15 residues. Germline V lookup: CDR1 SGHNT, CDR2 YYREEE (reference sequence). The CDR3 sequence: CASSLYQGAGNTIYF. CDR3 nucleotides: TGTGCCAGCAGCTTGTATCAGGGGGCTGGAAACACCATATATTTT.

The chain joins TRBV27 to TRBJ1-5; D remains unclear. CDR3 size: 15 residues. Looked up from germline, CDR1 is MNHEY and CDR2 is SMNVEV (reference sequence). V was trimmed by 5 bases and J by 4 bases, leaving 15 bases between them. As DNA, the CDR3 is TGTGCCAGCAGTACCGATCGGGGTTCGAATCAGCCCCAGCATTTT. As protein: CASSTDRGSNQPQHF.

The chain joins TRBV9 to TRBJ1-2; TRBD1 matches 8 bases. V shed 4 bases and J 8 bases; nucleotides not matched to a gene: 4. Germline V gene lookup returns CDR1 SGDLS and CDR2 YYNGEE. The length of the CDR3 is 12 residues. DNA of the CDR3: TGTGCCAGCAGCACAGGGGGTTTAGGCTACACCTTC. This gives the protein CASSTGGLGYTF.